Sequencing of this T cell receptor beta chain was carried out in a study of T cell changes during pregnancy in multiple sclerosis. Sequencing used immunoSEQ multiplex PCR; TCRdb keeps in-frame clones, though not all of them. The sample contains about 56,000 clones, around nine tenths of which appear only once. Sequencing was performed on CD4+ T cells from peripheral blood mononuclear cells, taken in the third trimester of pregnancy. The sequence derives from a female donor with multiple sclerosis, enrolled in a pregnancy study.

The CDR3: CASSGRLAGGQETQYF. The CDR3 DNA is TGTGCCAGCAGCGGACGACTAGCGGGGGGCCAAGAGACCCAGTACTTC. The J gene is TRBJ2-5, the V gene TRBV5-4; 13 positions agree with TRBD2. CDR1 and CDR2 from the germline V gene are SGHNT and YYREEE (reference sequence). The CDR3 consists of 16 residues. Losses at the gene ends were 4 bases for V and 1 base for J; bases not matched to a gene: 4.